One sample yielded the 3 T cell receptor beta chains listed below, sequenced in a study of blood T cells in healthy people across ages (dated by TCRdb to 2014 to 2015). The protocol used for the library was 5' RACE. TCRdb names Illumina HiSeq 2500 as the instrument used. A second PCR of roughly 7 to 11 cycles was run with a J-beta primer mix and a sample-barcoded 5' primer. TCRdb reprocessed the public reads (quality trimming at Q25 with fastp, clone calling with MiXCR) and kept in-frame beta chains. Each CDR3 protein gets just one entry, which takes the most common genes and DNA from the rows behind it. This sample comprises hundreds of thousands of distinct CDR3 sequences, around 45% of them detected only once. The ten largest clones capture about a fifth of the sample. The sample taken for sequencing was blood. These receptors were collected from a man in his 60s in good health.

The V and J genes are TRBV7-2 and TRBJ1-1; a weak D match, TRBD1 (5 bases). Trimming cost V 1 base and J 7 bases, with 16 bases left between them. Looked up from germline, CDR1 is SGHTA and CDR2 is FQGNSA. The length of the CDR3 is 15 residues. The CDR3 sequence: CASSLVVRQGIEAFF. The CDR3 nucleotides are TGTGCCAGCAGCTTAGTGGTCCGGCAGGGCATTGAAGCTTTCTTT. The full variable domain, rest sourced from reference TRBV7-2 and TRBJ1-1, is GAGVSQSPSNKVTEKGKDVELRCDPISGHTALYWYRQSLGQGLEFLIYFQGNSAPDKSGLPSDRFSAERTGGSVSTLTIQRTQQEDSAVYLCASSLVVRQGIEAFFGQGTRLTVV.

This chain uses TRBV11-1 with TRBJ1-1; D unclear. Germline assignment: CDR1 SGHAT and CDR2 FQDESV (reference sequence). The V end was cut by 4 bases, the J end by 2 bases, with 14 bases between. The CDR3 is made up of 15 amino acids. CDR3 nucleotides: TGTGCCAGCAGCTACGGAGATGGGTTAAACACTGAAGCTTTCTTT. Translating gives CASSYGDGLNTEAFF.

The J gene is TRBJ2-6, the V gene TRBV21-1. TRBV21-1 is annotated as a pseudogene. There are 16 residues in the CDR3. Here the CDR3 DNA reads TGTGCCAGCAGCCTTAGCGGTTGCTCTGGGGCCAACGTCCTGACTTTC. Translation: CASSLSGCSGANVLTF.